This entry concerns a single T cell receptor (beta chain). Germline V gives CDR1 SNHLY, CDR2 FYNNEI. Trimming removed 8 bases from V and 1 base from J, with 14 bases in between. The CDR3 contains 15 residues. Repertoires were generated with immunoSEQ multiplex PCR, while TCRdb's copy carries only in-frame clones and drops some. The sample shows 62,000 or so clones, roughly 89% of them seen only once. The data were taken from a study of graft-versus-host responses after intestinal transplantation. The TCR originated in a human patient who received an intestinal transplant, so some T cells may come from the graft donor. J is TRBJ1-4 and V is TRBV2; D remains unclear. Material: PBMCs, obtained 26 days after transplant. CDR3 in amino acids: CASEEVEVTNEKLFF. CDR3 sequence (DNA): TGTGCCAGCGAAGAGGTGGAGGTAACTAATGAAAAACTGTTTTTT.